This T cell receptor beta chain was documented in a study of OX40 agonist ivuxolimab in advanced cancers. About the study: From roughly 20 to 85 years was the age range, with a mean of around 60 years, and over 80% were male. Study conclusions and caveats: With doses of 0.1 to 3.0 mg/kg, CD4+ and CD8+ blood T cells had undergone clonal expansion by week 6. Which antigen the expanded peripheral T cells recognized is unknown.

The CDR3 consists of 12 residues. A remark on this clone: Its antigen is unknown.

Sequencing was performed with immunoSEQ multiplex PCR; in TCRdb, only in-frame clones are kept and a portion is missing. The repertoire holds 55,000 to 70,000 clones, with roughly nine tenths as singletons. The sequence came from an adult with an advanced solid tumor such as melanoma, head and neck, liver or kidney cancer. V gene TRBV23-1 combines with J gene TRBJ1-3; D is uncertain. TRBV23-1 carries the ORF label, with uncertain function. Here the sequenced sample was CD4+ or CD8+ T cells sorted from blood, taken in a trial of the OX40 agonist ivuxolimab. CDR3 nucleotide sequence: TGCTCTCCCTCGGGCTCTGGAAACACCATATATTTT. Translation gives CSPSGSGNTIYF.